This TCR beta chain was obtained from a study of T-cell memory formation after mild COVID-19. Points from the study as a whole: Pre-infection memory showed some responding clones, and this suggested that cross-reactive memory joined.

This clonotype was counted many times. Its antigen is undetermined. V shed 4 bases and J 2 bases; nucleotides not matched to a gene: 8. CDR3 size: 16 residues. CDR1 is MGHRA, CDR2 YSYEKL, per germline. Libraries for TCRalpha and TCRbeta carried sample barcodes and unique molecular identifiers via 5'RACE. Using its own MiXCR run on the 5' RACE reads, TCRdb lists one record per CDR3 protein. In the table there are about 240,000 distinct CDR3 sequences, roughly a tenth of which are singletons. V is TRBV4-1 and J is TRBJ2-3; 8 positions agree with TRBD2. Sequencing used PBMCs or a T cell subset sorted from them (not recorded which). The clonotype comes from a man between 18 and 35 years old who had mild COVID-19 (a few samples of this study predate the infection). Cell type and time point are not known. Here the CDR3 DNA reads TGCGCCAGCAGCCCCGGGGGGGTAGCGGTCACAGATACGCAGTATTTT. Amino acids: CASSPGGVAVTDTQYF.